The source of this T cell receptor beta chain is a study of blood T cell repertoires in COVID-19. Study details: The cDNA or gDNA used as material had been derived from T cells, B-cell-depleted T cells, or PBMCs.

With 5 bases clipped from V and 1 base from J, the junction kept 6 bases outside the gene matches. This CDR3 spans 15 amino acids. Germline values: CDR1 KGHDR, CDR2 SFDVKD. TCRdb's table, derived via immunoSEQ multiplex PCR, lists solely in-frame clones and lacks some. The profile shows roughly 380,000 clones, approximately 90% of them singletons. The table lists this clone with a count of one. Sequencing was performed on peripheral blood. The clonotype comes from a woman aged 60 to 75 with COVID-19, enrolled during active disease. V gene TRBV24-1 combines with J gene TRBJ2-5; TRBD2 aligns across 7 bases. The chain's CDR3 is CATSGGREPQETQYF. The CDR3 bases are TGTGCCACCAGTGGGGGGAGGGAACCCCAAGAGACCCAGTACTTC.